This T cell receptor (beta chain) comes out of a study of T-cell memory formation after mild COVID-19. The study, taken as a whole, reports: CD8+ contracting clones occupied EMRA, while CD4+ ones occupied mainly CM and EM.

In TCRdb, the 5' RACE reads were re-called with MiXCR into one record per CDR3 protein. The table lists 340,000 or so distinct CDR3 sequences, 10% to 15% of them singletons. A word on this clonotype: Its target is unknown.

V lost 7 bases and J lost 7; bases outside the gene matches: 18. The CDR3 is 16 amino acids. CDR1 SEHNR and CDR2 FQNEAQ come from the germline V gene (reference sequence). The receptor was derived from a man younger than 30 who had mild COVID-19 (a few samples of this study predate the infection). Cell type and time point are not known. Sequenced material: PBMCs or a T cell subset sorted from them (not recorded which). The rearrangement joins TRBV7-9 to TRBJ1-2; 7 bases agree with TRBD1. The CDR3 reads CASTFETGYEPGGYTF. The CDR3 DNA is TGTGCCAGCACCTTTGAGACAGGGTATGAGCCCGGTGGCTACACCTTC.